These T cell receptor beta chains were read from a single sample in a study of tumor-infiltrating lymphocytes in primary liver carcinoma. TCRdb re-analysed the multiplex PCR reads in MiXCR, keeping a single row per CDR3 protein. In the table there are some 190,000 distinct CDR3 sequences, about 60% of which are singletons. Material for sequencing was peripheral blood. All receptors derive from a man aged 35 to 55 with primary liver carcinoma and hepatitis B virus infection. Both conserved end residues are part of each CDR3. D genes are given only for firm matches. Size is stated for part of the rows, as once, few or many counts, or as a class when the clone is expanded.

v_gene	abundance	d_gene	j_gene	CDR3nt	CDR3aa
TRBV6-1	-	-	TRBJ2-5	TGTGCCAGCAGTGAAAACACCAGGGGCCAAGAGACCCAGTACTTC	CASSENTRGQETQYF
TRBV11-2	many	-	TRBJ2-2	TGTGCCAGCAGCTTCCAGCTAGCCAACACCGGGGAGCTGTTTTTT	CASSFQLANTGELFF
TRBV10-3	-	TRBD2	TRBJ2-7	TGTGCCATCAGTGAGGCTCCTCAAGGGGGGAAGTGGGTAGCGGGAGTTTTTGAGCAGTACTTC	CAISEAPQGGKWVAGVFEQYF
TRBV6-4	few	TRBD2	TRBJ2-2	TGTGCCAGCAGTGTAGCGGGAGACACCGGGGAGCTGTTTTTT	CASSVAGDTGELFF
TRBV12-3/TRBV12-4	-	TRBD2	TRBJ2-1	TGTGCCAGCAGTTTCGGGGGGGAGGGCAATGAGCAGTTCTTC	CASSFGGEGNEQFF
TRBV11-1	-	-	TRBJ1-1	TGTACCAGCAGCTTAGAGGCAGTGGGCACTGAGGCTTTCTTT	CTSSLEAVGTEAFF
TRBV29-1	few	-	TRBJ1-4	TGCAGCGTTGGAGGGGGGAGAAATGAAAAACTGTTTTTT	CSVGGGRNEKLFF
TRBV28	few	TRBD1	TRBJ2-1	TGTGCCAGCAGTTCGGGGACAGGGTTCAATGAGCAGTTCTTC	CASSSGTGFNEQFF
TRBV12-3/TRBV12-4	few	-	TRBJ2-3	TGTGCCAGCAGTTTCCAGGGTACAGATACGCAGTATTTT	CASSFQGTDTQYF
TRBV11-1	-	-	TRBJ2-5	TGTGCCAGCAGCTTTGGCAGGGAGGTGACCCAATACTTC	CASSFGREVTQYF
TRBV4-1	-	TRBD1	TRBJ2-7	TGCGCCAGCAGCCAAGAGAGTAGGGGGCAGCAGTACTTC	CASSQESRGQQYF
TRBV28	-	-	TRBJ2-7	TGTGCCAGCAGTCCCACGGGTGGAGGGATCGGCGAGCAGTACTTC	CASSPTGGGIGEQYF
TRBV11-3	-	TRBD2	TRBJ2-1	TGTGCCAGCAGCCCTCAAGGGAGGGTTCGGGGTGAGCAGTCCTTC	CASSPQGRVRGEQSF
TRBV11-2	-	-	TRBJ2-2	TGTGCTAGCAGCTTATACCGGAACACCGGGGAGCTGTTTTTT	CASSLYRNTGELFF
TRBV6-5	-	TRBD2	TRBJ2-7	TGTGCCAGCAACCCAAATGGACTAGCGGAAGAGCAGTACTTC	CASNPNGLAEEQYF
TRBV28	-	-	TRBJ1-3	TGTGCCAGCAGTCTGGGGGGTGGAAACACCATATATTTT	CASSLGGGNTIYF
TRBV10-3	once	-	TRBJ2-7	TGTGCCATCGGTGCAAGGGGCTCCTCCTACGAGCAGTACTTC	CAIGARGSSYEQYF
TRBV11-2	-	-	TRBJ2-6	TGTGCCAGCTGCTTATTGGTAGGGGCCAACGTCCTGACTTTC	CASCLLVGANVLTF
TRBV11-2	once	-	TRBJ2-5	TGTGCCAGCAGCTTAACGGTGGGAGAGGCCCACTACTTC	CASSLTVGEAHYF
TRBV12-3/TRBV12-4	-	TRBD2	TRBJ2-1	TGTACCAGCAGCCAGGGACTAGCGTACAACAATGAGCAGTTCTTC	CTSSQGLAYNNEQFF
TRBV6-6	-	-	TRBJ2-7	TGTACCAGCAGGGGGGTAGGGTACGAGCAGTACTTC	CTSRGVGYEQYF
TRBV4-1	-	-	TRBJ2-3	TGCGCCAGCAGCTCAACGCCGACAGACACAGATACGCAGTATTTT	CASSSTPTDTDTQYF
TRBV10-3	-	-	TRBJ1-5	TGTGCCATCAGTGAGTCGGCAGGGGCCGATTTATATCAGCCCCAGCATTTT	CAISESAGADLYQPQHF
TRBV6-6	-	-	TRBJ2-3	TGTGCCAGCAGTTACTCGATCTTCACAGATACGCAGTATTTT	CASSYSIFTDTQYF
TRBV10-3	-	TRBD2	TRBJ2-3	TGTGCCATTGGGGGGGGCACAGATACGCAGTATTTT	CAIGGGTDTQYF
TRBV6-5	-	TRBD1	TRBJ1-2	TGTGCCAGCAGCCACGACAGGGGAAGGGGCTACACCTTC	CASSHDRGRGYTF
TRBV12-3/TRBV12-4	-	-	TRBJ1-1	TGTGTCAGCAGTGTTACAGGGTTGACTGAAGCTTTCTTT	CVSSVTGLTEAFF